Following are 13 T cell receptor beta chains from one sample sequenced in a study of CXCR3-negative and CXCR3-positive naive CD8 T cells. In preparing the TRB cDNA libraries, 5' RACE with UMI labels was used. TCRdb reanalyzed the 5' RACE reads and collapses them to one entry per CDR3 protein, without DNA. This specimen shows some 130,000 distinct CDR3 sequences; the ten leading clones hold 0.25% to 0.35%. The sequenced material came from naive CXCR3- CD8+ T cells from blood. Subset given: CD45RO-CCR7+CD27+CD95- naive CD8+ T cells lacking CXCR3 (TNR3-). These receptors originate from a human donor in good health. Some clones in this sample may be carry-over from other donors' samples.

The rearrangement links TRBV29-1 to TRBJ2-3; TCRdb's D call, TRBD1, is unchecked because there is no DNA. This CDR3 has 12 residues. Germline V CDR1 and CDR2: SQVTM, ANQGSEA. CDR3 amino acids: CSVRDDTDTQYF.

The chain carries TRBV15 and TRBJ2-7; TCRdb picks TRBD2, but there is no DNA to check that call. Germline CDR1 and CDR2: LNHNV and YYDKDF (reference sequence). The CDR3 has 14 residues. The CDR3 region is CATSRLAGPYEQYF.

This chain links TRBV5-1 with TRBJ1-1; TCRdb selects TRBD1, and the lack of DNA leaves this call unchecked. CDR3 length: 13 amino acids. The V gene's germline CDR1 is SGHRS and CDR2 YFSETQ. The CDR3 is CASSLEGGPVAFF. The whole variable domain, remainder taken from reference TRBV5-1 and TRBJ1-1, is KAGVTQTPRYLIKTRGQQVTLSCSPISGHRSVSWYQQTPGQGLQFLFEYFSETQRNKGNFPGRFSGRQFSNSRSEMNVSTLELGDSALYLCASSLEGGPVAFFGQGTRLTVV.

This chain's CDR3 is CASSLLGGGDEQFF. J is TRBJ2-1 and V is TRBV7-9; TCRdb selects TRBD1, and the lack of DNA leaves this call unchecked. Per the germline V gene, CDR1 is SEHNR and CDR2 is FQNEAQ (reference sequence). This CDR3 spans 14 amino acids.

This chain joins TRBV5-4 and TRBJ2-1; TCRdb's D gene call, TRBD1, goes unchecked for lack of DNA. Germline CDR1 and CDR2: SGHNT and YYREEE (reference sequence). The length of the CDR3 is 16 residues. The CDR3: CASSLGTVGFGNEQFF. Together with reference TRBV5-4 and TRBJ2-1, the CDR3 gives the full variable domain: ETGVTQSPTHLIKTRGQQVTLRCSSQSGHNTVSWYQQALGQGPQFIFQYYREEENGRGNFPPRFSGLQFPNYSSELNVNALELDDSALYLCASSLGTVGFGNEQFFGPGTRLTVL.

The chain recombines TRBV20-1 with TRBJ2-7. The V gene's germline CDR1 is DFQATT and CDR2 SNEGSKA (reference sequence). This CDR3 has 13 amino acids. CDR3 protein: CSARGSSTYEQYF.

CDR3 protein: CASSYEGLRRGTDTQYF. This rearrangement joins TRBV6-5 to TRBJ2-3; there is no DNA to check the TCRdb D call of TRBD2. There are 17 residues in the CDR3. Germline V gene lookup returns CDR1 MNHEY and CDR2 SVGAGI.

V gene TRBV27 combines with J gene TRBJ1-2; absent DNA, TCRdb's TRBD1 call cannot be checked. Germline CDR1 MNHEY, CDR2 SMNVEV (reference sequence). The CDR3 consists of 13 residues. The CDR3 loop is CASSLARGGGYTF.

The CDR3 loop reads CASSSHRDPEDYEQYF. The chain joins TRBV7-6 to TRBJ2-7; there is no DNA to check the TCRdb D call of TRBD1. The CDR3 sequence is 16 residues long. Germline CDR1 is SGHVS and CDR2 is FNYEAQ.

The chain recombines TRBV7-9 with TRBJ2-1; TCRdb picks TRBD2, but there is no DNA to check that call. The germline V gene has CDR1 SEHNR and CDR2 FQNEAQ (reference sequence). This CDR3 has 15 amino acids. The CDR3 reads CASSSGLADGYEQFF.

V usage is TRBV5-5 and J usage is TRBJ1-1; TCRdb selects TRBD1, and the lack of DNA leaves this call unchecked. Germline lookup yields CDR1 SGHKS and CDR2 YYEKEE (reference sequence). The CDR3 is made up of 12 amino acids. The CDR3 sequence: CASSFMTDEAFF.

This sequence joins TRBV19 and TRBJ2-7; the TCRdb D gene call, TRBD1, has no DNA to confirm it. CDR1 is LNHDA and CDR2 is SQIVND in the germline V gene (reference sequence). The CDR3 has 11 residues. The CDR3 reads CASGTAYEQYF.

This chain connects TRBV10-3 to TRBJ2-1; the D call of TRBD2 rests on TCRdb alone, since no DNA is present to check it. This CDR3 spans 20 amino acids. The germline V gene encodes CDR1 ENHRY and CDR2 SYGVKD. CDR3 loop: CAISESSAALAGPNNNEQFF.